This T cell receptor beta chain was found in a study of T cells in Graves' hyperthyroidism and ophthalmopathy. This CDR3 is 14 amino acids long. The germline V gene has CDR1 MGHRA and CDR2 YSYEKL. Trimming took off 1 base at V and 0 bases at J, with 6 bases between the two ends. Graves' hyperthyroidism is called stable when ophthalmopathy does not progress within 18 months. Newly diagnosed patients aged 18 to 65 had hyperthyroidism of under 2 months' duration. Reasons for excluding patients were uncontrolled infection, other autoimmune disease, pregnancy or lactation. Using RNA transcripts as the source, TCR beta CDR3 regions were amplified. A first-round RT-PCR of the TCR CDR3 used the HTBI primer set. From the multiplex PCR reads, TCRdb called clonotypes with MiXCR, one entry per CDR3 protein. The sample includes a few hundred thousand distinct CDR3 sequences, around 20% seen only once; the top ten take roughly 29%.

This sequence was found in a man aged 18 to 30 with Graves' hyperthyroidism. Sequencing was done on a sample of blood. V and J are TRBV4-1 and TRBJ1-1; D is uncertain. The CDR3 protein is CASSQGRLNTEAFF. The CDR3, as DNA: TGCGCCAGCAGCCAAGGACGCTTGAACACTGAAGCTTTCTTT.